This T cell receptor (beta chain) comes out of a study of T cell clonality in common variable immunodeficiency. This clone occurred many times. The CDR3 end falls 3 residues outside the read, so it is completed with the germline J gene. The protocol was immunoSEQ multiplex PCR, while the TCRdb copy is restricted to in-frame clones and leaves out a portion. Recorded here are some 45,000 clones, with no singletons, and the ten leading clones hold 5% to 6.5%. With V trimmed by 4 bases and J by 6 bases, 8 bases remained unmatched. CDR1 is SGHRS and CDR2 is YFSETQ in the germline V gene. The CDR3 totals 14 residues.

The source is a person aged 18 to 69 in good health. The chain links TRBV5-1 to TRBJ2-7, with 9 bases matching TRBD1. The material sequenced was peripheral blood mononuclear cells. CDR3 protein: CASSEGQGWAEQYF. The CDR3 DNA, read in part, is TGCGCCAGCAGCGAGGGACAGGGTTGGGCCGAG. The full variable domain, completed using reference TRBV5-1 and TRBJ2-7, is KAGVTQTPRYLIKTRGQQVTLSCSPISGHRSVSWYQQTPGQGLQFLFEYFSETQRNKGNFPGRFSGRQFSNSRSEMNVSTLELGDSALYLCASSEGQGWAEQYFGPGTRLTVT.